The clone carrying this TCR beta chain showed up just a few times. What it binds is not known. Every donor had blood drawn once into heparin, about 116 mL on average. A CD45RO/CCR7/CD25/CD127/CD95/CD27 panel sorted naive, central memory, regulatory and stem cell-like memory CD4+ cells. Each sorted fraction was over 95% pure. Expressed TCRB transcripts were sequenced, since all the RNA that had been isolated was reverse transcribed. Here immunoSEQ multiplex PCR was the method, and the copy in TCRdb shows in-frame clones only, minus some. This sample has fewer than 500,000 clones, with roughly 14% found just once. This sample stems from a study of beta chain features in type 1 diabetes. Study results and caveats: TCRB CDR3 length was moderately but significantly reduced in all four CD4+ subsets of Type 1 diabetes patients.

V was clipped by 6 bases and J by 3 bases; unmatched bases: 8. The CDR3 contains 14 residues. Per germline, CDR1 SQVTM and CDR2 ANQGSEA. Source material: naive CD4+ T cells from blood. This TCR came from a man younger than 45 in good health. The chain links TRBV29-1 to TRBJ2-7; TRBD1 matches 10 bases. CDR3 residues: CSVVPGQGFYEQYF. The DNA of the CDR3 is TGCAGCGTAGTACCGGGACAGGGGTTCTACGAGCAGTACTTC.